This T cell receptor beta chain was sequenced in a study of shared clonotypes between healthy human individuals. TCRdb keeps only in-frame clones here, not all; method: immunoSEQ multiplex PCR. The repertoire has about 2.4 million clones, under 95% of them found once; the top ten carry about 0.34%. The V gene's germline CDR1 is MNHEY and CDR2 SMNVEV (reference sequence). The CDR3 is 13 amino acids. Trimming took off 4 bases at V and 2 bases at J, with 7 bases between the two ends. Findings and limits, study-wide: How much donors shared clonotypes was expected to be affected by sequencing depth. Shared clonotypes: approximately 5.3% naive CD4, about 3.3% naive CD8, about 2.4% memory CD4, about 0.41% memory CD8. Non-shared clonotypes showed lower generation probabilities than clonotypes common to all four donors.

The split of CD4+ cells yielded CD45RA+ naive and CD45RA-negative memory subsets. This clone came up once. Its cognate antigen is unknown. This receptor was identified in a man younger than 30 in good health. Some clones in this sample may be carry-over from other donors' samples. The sequencing input was naive CD4+ T cells from PBMCs. The subset here: CD45RA+ positively selected. The V call is TRBV27, the J call TRBJ2-3, with unresolved D. For the CDR3, the DNA is TGTGCCAGCAGTTCACAAAACACAGATACGCAGTATTTT. It codes for CASSSQNTDTQYF.